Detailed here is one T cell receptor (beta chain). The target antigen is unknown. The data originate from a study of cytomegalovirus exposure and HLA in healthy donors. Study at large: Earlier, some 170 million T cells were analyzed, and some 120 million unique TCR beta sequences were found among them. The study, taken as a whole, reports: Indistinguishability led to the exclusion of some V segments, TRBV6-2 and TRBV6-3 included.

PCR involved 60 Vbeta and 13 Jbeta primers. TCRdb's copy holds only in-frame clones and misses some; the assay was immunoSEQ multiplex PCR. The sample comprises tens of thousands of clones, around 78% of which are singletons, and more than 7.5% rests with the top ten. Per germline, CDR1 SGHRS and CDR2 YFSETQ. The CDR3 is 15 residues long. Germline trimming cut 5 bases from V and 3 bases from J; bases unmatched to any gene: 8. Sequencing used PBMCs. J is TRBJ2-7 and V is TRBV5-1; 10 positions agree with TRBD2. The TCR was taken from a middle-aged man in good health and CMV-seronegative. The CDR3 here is CASSTQREGGYEQYF. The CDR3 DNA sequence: TGCGCCAGCAGTACTCAGCGGGAGGGAGGCTACGAGCAGTACTTC. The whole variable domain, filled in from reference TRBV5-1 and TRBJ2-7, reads KAGVTQTPRYLIKTRGQQVTLSCSPISGHRSVSWYQQTPGQGLQFLFEYFSETQRNKGNFPGRFSGRQFSNSRSEMNVSTLELGDSALYLCASSTQREGGYEQYFGPGTRLTVT.